The clone carrying this TCR beta chain was recorded many times. Its antigen remains unidentified. This sample stems from a study of T cells after yellow fever vaccination. Overall study context: Low-cell-number fractions were prepared with SMART-Seq v4 Ultra Low Input. Whole-study results and caveats: The secondary response was weaker, and its peak arrived faster, on day 5 versus 15. Bulk-population clonotypes that are abundant could appear as contaminants in FACS-sorted repertoires. Reappearing after the booster were most of the clones from primary vaccination (around 96% CD4, about 87% CD8).

TCRdb re-derived calls from the 5' RACE reads in MiXCR, one entry per CDR3 protein. Of a few hundred thousand distinct CDR3 sequences listed, about 3.5% are singletons. The CDR3 has 14 residues. Germline CDR1 reads SGHKS; CDR2 reads YYEKEE (reference sequence). Trimming removed 4 bases from V and 4 bases from J, with 14 bases in between. The receptor comes from a man between 18 and 35 years old who received the YFV17D yellow fever vaccine. This material consisted of PBMCs, taken 15 days after the yellow fever booster vaccination. V and J are TRBV5-5 and TRBJ2-5; unclear D gene. The CDR3 coding sequence is TGTGCCAGCAGCGCCGGTCCGGCGCGAGAGACCCAGTACTTC. Translation: CASSAGPARETQYF.